The rows below give T cell receptor beta chains drawn from one sample of a study of blood T cells in healthy people across ages. TCRdb used MiXCR to reprocess the 5' RACE reads, holding one entry per CDR3 protein. The table records about a million distinct CDR3 sequences, roughly half of them present only once. Sequenced: blood. These receptors came from a woman aged 60 to 75 in good health. CDR3s include the opening cysteine and the closing phenylalanine or tryptophan. Each record gives: J gene, V gene, D gene, CDR3 length, clone size, CDR3 protein, CDR3 DNA. A D gene is named only where the DNA matches it firmly. Rows give clone size only sometimes, using once, few, many, or a class for an expanded clone.

J gene: TRBJ2-5; V gene: TRBV28; D gene: TRBD2; CDR3 length: 15; clone size: -; CDR3 protein: CASSLLGTSGTAQYF; CDR3 DNA: TGTGCCAGCAGTTTGTTGGGGACTAGCGGGACGGCCCAGTACTTC
J gene: TRBJ1-5; V gene: TRBV30; D gene: -; CDR3 length: 15; clone size: -; CDR3 protein: CAWSPPGYSNQPQHF; CDR3 DNA: TGTGCCTGGAGCCCCCCCGGTTATAGCAATCAGCCCCAGCATTTT
J gene: TRBJ2-3; V gene: TRBV6-5; D gene: -; CDR3 length: 13; clone size: few; CDR3 protein: CASSDSLVDTQYF; CDR3 DNA: TGTGCCAGCAGTGACTCTTTAGTGGATACGCAGTATTTT
J gene: TRBJ2-7; V gene: TRBV13; D gene: TRBD2; CDR3 length: 17; clone size: -; CDR3 protein: CASSSGLAGASYNEQYF; CDR3 DNA: TGTGCCAGCAGCTCCGGACTAGCGGGAGCTTCCTACAATGAGCAGTACTTC
J gene: TRBJ2-2; V gene: TRBV4-1; D gene: TRBD2; CDR3 length: 17; clone size: once; CDR3 protein: CASSHLGLAGGDGELFF; CDR3 DNA: TGCGCCAGCAGCCACCTAGGACTAGCGGGAGGCGACGGGGAGCTGTTTTTT
J gene: TRBJ2-7; V gene: TRBV18; D gene: -; CDR3 length: 15; clone size: -; CDR3 protein: CASSTEQGYFYEQYF; CDR3 DNA: TGTGCCAGCTCAACTGAACAGGGTTACTTCTACGAGCAGTACTTC
J gene: TRBJ2-1; V gene: TRBV7-2; D gene: -; CDR3 length: 14; clone size: -; CDR3 protein: CASSVDWSAGEQFF; CDR3 DNA: TGTGCCAGCAGCGTCGATTGGAGCGCCGGGGAGCAGTTCTTC
J gene: TRBJ2-1; V gene: TRBV12-3/TRBV12-4; D gene: TRBD2; CDR3 length: 17; clone size: -; CDR3 protein: CASGGGGSGSRDNEQFF; CDR3 DNA: TGTGCCAGCGGGGGCGGTGGTAGCGGGAGTAGGGACAATGAGCAGTTCTTC
J gene: TRBJ2-7; V gene: TRBV10-3; D gene: -; CDR3 length: 12; clone size: -; CDR3 protein: CAISESMGEQYF; CDR3 DNA: TGTGCCATCAGTGAGTCGATGGGTGAGCAGTACTTC
J gene: TRBJ2-7; V gene: TRBV4-2; D gene: TRBD1; CDR3 length: 13; clone size: -; CDR3 protein: CASSRQGANEQYF; CDR3 DNA: TGTGCCAGCAGTAGACAGGGGGCTAACGAGCAGTACTTC
J gene: TRBJ1-6; V gene: TRBV12-3/TRBV12-4; D gene: -; CDR3 length: 14; clone size: few; CDR3 protein: CASSLVATDSPLHF; CDR3 DNA: TGTGCCAGCAGTTTAGTGGCAACGGATTCACCCCTCCACTTT
J gene: TRBJ2-7; V gene: TRBV29-1; D gene: -; CDR3 length: 12; clone size: few; CDR3 protein: CSVVLTSYEQYF; CDR3 DNA: TGCAGCGTTGTGCTGACCTCCTACGAGCAGTACTTC
J gene: TRBJ2-7; V gene: TRBV5-1; D gene: -; CDR3 length: 15; clone size: few; CDR3 protein: CASSPLTGASYEQYF; CDR3 DNA: TGCGCCAGCAGCCCCCTCACAGGAGCCTCCTACGAGCAGTACTTC
J gene: TRBJ1-2; V gene: TRBV27; D gene: TRBD1; CDR3 length: 14; clone size: -; CDR3 protein: CASSSSGGGYGYTF; CDR3 DNA: TGTGCCAGCAGTAGCTCAGGGGGAGGCTATGGCTACACCTTC
J gene: TRBJ2-4; V gene: TRBV21-1; D gene: -; CDR3 length: 16; clone size: -; CDR3 protein: CASSNWTHFLGDIQYF; CDR3 DNA: TGTGCCAGCAGCAATTGGACTCATTTCCTCGGAGACATTCAGTACTTC
J gene: TRBJ2-7; V gene: TRBV20-1; D gene: -; CDR3 length: 16; clone size: -; CDR3 protein: CSARDGSNWVNYAQYF; CDR3 DNA: TGCAGTGCTAGAGATGGTAGTAACTGGGTAAACTACGCGCAGTACTTC
J gene: TRBJ2-7; V gene: TRBV28; D gene: -; CDR3 length: 12; clone size: -; CDR3 protein: CASVGTYYEQYF; CDR3 DNA: TGTGCCAGCGTCGGGACTTACTACGAGCAGTACTTC
J gene: TRBJ2-7; V gene: TRBV10-3; D gene: TRBD1; CDR3 length: 14; clone size: few; CDR3 protein: CAIRPTGAFYEQYF; CDR3 DNA: TGTGCCATCAGGCCAACAGGGGCCTTCTACGAGCAGTACTTC